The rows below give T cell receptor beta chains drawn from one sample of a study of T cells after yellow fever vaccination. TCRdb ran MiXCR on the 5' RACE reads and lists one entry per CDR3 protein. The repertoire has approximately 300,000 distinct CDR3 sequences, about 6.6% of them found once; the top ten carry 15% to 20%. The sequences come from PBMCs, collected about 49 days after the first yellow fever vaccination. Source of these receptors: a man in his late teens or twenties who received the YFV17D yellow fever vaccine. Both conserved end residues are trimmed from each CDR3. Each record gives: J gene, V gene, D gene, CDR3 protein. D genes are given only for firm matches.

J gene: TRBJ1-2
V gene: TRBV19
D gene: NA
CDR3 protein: ASSTGSNYGYT

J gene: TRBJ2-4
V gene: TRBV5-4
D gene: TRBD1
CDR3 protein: ASSLDREMAKNIQY

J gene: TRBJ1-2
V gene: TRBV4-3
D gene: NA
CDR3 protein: ASSRTRRGAADGYT

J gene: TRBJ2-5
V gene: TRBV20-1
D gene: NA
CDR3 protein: SARDPSGRETQY

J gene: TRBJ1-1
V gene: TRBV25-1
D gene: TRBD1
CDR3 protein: ASSGGTGWGEAF

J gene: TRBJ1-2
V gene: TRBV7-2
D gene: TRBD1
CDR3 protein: ASSLDTGGFYGYT

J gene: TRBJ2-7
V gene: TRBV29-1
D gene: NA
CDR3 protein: SVEPDSENSYEQY

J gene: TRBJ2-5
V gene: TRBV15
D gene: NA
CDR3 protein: ATSRELGPLGETQY

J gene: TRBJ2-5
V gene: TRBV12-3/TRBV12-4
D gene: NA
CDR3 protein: ASSLWMVETQY

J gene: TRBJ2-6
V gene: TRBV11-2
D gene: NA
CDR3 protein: ASSLFGNSQQPGANVLT

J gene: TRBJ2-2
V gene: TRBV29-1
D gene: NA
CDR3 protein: SVEDGAGPTGELF

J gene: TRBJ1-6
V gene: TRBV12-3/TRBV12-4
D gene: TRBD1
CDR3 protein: ASSSGTDNSPLH

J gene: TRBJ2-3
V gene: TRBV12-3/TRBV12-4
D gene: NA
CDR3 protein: ATKNLGAPTDTQY

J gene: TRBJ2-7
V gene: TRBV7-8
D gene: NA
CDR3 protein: ASSPWALAGARYEQY

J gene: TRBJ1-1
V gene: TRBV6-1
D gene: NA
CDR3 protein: ASSPWTQGGTEAF

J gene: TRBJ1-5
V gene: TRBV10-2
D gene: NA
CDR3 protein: ASSDSHSNQPQH

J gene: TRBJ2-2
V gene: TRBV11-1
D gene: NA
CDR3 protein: ASSLSGGDPGELF

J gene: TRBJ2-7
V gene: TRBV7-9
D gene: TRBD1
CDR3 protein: ASSLDVGQGTGQY

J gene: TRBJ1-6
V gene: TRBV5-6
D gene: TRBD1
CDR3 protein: ASRLLDRGSGSPLH

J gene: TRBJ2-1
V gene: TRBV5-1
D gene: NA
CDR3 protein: ASSHGGGSSYNEQF

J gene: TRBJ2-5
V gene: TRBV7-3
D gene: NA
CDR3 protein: ASSSQGSQETQY

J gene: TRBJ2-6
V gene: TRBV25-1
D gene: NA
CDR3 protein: ASSEYGAGANVLT

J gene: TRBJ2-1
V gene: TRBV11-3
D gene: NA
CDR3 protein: ASSLRQGREGEQF

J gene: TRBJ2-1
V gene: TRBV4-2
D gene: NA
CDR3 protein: ASSQPLDYNEQF

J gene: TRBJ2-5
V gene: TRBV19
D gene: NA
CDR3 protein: ASRGAAETQY

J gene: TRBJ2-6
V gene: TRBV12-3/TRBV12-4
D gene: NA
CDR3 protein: ASSPDFNSGANVLT

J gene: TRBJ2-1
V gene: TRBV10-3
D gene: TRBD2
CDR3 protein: AISSGGANEQF

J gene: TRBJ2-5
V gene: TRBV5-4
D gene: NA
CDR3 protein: ASSLKQPQETQY

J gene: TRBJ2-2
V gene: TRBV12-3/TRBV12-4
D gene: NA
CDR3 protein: ASSFIGTGELF

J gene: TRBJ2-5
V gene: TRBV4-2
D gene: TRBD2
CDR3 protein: ASSPTGGRFQETQY

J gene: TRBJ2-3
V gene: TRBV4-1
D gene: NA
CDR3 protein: ASSPPRDTQY

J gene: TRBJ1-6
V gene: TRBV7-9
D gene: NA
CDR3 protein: ASSLQGNTPLH

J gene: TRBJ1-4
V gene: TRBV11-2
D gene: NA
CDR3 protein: ASSLRGATNEKLF

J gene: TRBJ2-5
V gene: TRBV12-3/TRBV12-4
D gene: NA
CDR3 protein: ASSQGRETQY

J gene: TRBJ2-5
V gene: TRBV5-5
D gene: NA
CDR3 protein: ASSLRDTNQETQY

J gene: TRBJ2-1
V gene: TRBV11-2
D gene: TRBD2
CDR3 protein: ASSHSGGPVRGGF

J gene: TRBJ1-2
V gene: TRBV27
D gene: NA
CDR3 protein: ASSSPPGAVYT

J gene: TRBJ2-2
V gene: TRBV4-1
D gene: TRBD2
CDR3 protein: ASSHGLAGVNTGELF

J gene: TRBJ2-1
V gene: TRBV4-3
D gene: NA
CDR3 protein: ASSRNLYNEQF

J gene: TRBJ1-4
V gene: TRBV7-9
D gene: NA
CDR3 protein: ASSLEKGRGTNEKLF

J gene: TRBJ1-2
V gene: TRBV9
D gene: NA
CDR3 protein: ASSKGGETNYGYT

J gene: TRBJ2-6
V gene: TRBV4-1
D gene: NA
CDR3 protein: ASSQSDPQGRPGGANVLT

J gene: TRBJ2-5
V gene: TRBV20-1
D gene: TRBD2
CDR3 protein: SAPGPGGTQY

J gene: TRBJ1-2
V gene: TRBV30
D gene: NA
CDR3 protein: AKTGPAGYT

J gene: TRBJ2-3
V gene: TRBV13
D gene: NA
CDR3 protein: ASSSRPEGAHTDTQY

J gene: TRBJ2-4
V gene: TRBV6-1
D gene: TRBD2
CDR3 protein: ASRMTSGETIAKNIQY

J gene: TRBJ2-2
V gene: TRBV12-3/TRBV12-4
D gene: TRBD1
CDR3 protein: ASSPWTGGTGELF

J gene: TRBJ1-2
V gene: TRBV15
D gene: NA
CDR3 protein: ATSRDLGSDGYT

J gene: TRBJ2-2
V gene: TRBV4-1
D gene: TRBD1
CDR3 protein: ASSQGSVRTGGGGELF

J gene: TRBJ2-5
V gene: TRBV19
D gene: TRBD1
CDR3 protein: ASTDRGETQY

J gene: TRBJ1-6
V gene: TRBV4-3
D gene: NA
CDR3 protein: ASSQDDDSNSPLH

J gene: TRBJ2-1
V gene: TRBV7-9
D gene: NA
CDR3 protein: ASSLQPLRNEQF

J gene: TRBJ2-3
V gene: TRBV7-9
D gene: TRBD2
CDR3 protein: ASSPGLAGGLTDTQY